Sequencing of this T cell receptor beta chain was carried out in a study of blood T cells in healthy people across ages. A word on this clonotype: What it binds is unknown.

A sample-barcoded 5' primer and a J-beta primer mix were used in a second PCR of roughly 7 to 11 cycles. A template-switch adaptor with 12 random nucleotides tagged each cDNA molecule. In TCRdb, the 5' RACE reads were re-called with MiXCR into one record per CDR3 protein. The sample carries approximately 800,000 distinct CDR3 sequences, 55% to 65% recorded once. Germline CDR1 reads SNHLY; CDR2 reads FYNNEI. V dropped 7 bases and J dropped 4 bases, with 16 bases sitting between them. CDR3 length equals 14 residues. Every donor gave ten milliliters of peripheral blood. Notes on the study in general: A strong correlation was seen between TCR beta diversity and naive T cell percentage. The study could not conclusively compare naive and antigen-experienced cells, given its unsorted PBMCs.

The chain uses TRBV2 and TRBJ2-5, with D tentatively TRBD2 (5 bases). Specimen: blood. The sequence was collected from a man younger than 40 in good health. The CDR3 bases are TGTGCCAGCAACGGGTTGGCTAGCAGAGAGACCCAGTACTTC. The encoded protein is CASNGLASRETQYF.